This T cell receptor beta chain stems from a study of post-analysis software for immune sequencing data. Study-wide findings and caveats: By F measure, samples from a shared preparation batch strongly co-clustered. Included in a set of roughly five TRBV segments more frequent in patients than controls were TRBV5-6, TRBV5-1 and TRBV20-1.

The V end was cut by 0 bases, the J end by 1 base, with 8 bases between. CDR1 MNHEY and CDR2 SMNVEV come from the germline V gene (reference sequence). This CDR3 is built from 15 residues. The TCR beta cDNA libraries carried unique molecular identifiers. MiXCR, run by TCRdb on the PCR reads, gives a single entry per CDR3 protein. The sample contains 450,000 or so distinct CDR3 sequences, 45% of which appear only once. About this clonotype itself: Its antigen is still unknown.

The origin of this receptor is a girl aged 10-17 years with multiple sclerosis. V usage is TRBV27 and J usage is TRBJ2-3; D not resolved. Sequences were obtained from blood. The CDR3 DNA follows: TGTGCCAGCAGTTTATCGGCGATCGGCACAGATACGCAGTATTTT. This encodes CASSLSAIGTDTQYF.